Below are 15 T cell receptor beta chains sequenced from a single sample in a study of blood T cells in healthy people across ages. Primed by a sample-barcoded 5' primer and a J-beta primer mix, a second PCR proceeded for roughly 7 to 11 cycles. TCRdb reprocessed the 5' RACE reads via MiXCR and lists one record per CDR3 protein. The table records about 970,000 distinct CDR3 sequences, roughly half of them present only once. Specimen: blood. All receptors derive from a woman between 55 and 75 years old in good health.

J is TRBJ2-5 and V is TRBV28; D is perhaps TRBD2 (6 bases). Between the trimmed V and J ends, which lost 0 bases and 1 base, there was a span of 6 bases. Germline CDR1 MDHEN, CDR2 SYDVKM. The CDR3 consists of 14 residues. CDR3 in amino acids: CASSLWGGQETQYF. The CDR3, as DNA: TGTGCCAGCAGTTTATGGGGAGGCCAAGAGACCCAGTACTTC. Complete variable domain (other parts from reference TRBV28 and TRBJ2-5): DVKVTQSSRYLVKRTGEKVFLECVQDMDHENMFWYRQDPGLGLRLIYFSYDVKMKEKGDIPEGYSVSREKKERFSLILESASTNQTSMYLCASSLWGGQETQYFGPGTRLLVL.

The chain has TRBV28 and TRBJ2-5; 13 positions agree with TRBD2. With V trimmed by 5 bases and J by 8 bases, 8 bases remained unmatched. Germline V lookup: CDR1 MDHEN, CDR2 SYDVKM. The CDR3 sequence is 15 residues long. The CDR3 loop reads CASSRGLAGPGTQYF. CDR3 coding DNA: TGTGCCAGCAGTCGGGGACTAGCGGGACCAGGTACCCAGTACTTC.

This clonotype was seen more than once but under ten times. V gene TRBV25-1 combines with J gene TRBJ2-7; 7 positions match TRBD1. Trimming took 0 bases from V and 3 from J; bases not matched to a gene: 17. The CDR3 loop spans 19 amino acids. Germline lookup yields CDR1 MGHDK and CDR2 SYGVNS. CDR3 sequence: CASSEYNRGLEFGYYEQYF. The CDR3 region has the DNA TGTGCCAGCAGTGAATATAACAGGGGCTTAGAGTTCGGCTACTACGAGCAGTACTTC.

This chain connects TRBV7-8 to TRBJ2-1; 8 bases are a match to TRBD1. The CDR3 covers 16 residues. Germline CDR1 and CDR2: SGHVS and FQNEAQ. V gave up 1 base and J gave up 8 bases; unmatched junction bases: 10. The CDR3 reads CASSLVARGRGDEQFF. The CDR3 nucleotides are TGTGCCAGCAGCTTAGTAGCCAGGGGGCGCGGGGATGAGCAGTTCTTC.

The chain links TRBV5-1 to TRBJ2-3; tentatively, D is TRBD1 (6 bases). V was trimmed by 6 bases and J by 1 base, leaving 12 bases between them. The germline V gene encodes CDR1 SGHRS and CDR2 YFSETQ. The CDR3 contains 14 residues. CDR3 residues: CASKAAGGTDTQYF. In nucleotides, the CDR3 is TGCGCCAGCAAGGCGGCAGGGGGCACAGATACGCAGTATTTT. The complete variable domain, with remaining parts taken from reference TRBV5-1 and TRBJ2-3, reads KAGVTQTPRYLIKTRGQQVTLSCSPISGHRSVSWYQQTPGQGLQFLFEYFSETQRNKGNFPGRFSGRQFSNSRSEMNVSTLELGDSALYLCASKAAGGTDTQYFGPGTRLTVL.

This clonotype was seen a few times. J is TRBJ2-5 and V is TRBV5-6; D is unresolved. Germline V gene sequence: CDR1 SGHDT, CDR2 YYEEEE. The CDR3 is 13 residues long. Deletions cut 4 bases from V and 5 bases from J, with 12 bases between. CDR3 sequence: CASSVSSYETQYF. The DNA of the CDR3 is TGTGCCAGCAGCGTGTCCAGCTACGAGACCCAGTACTTC.

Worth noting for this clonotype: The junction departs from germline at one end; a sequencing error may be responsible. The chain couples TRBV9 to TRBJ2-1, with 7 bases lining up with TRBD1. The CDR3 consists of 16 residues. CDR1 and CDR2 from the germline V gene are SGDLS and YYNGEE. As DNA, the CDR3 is TGTGCCAGCAGCATTAAAAGACAGGGCCTTTGGAGTGAGCAGTTCTTT. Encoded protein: CASSIKRQGLWSEQFF.

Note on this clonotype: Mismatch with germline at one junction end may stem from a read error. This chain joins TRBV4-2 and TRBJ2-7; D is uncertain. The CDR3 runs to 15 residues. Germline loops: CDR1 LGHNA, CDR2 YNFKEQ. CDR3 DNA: TGTGCCAACAGCGAGAGTAGGGCAGTCCTCTACGAGCAGTACTTC. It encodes CANSESRAVLYEQYF.

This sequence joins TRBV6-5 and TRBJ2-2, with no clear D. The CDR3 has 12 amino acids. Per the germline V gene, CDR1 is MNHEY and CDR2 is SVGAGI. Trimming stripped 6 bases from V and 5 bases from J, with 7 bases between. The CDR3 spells CASRGRTGELFF. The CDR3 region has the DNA TGTGCCAGCAGGGGTCGTACCGGGGAGCTGTTTTTT.

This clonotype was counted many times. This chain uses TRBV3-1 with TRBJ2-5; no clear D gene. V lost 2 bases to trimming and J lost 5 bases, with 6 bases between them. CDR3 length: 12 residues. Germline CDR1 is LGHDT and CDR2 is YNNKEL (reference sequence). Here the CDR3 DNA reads TGTGCCAGCAGCCAAACTGGGGAGACCCAGTACTTC. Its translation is CASSQTGETQYF.

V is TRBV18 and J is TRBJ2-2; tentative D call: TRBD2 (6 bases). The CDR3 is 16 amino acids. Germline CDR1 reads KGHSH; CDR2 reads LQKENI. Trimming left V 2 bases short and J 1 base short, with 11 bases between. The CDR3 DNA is TGTGCCAGCTCACCAAGGAGGGGCGGGAACACCGGGGAGCTGTTTTTT. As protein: CASSPRRGGNTGELFF.

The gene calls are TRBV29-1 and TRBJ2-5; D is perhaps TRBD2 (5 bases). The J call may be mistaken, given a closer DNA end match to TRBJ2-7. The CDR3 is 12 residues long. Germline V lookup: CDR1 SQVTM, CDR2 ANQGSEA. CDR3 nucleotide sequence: TGCAGCGTGGTGCGAGGGTTCGACGAGCAGTACTTC. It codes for CSVVRGFDEQYF.

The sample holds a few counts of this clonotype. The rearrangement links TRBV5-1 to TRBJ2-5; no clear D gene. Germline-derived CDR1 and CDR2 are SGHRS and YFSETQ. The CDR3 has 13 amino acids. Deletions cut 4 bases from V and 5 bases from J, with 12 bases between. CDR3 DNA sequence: TGCGCCAGCAGCGTATATGGGGTGGAGACCCAGTACTTC. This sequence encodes CASSVYGVETQYF.

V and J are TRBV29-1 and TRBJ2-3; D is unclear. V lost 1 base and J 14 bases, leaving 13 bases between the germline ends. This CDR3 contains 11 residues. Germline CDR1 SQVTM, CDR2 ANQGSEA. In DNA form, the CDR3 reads TGCAGCGTTGAAGCCCCGGGCCAGCGGTATTTT. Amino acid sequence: CSVEAPGQRYF.

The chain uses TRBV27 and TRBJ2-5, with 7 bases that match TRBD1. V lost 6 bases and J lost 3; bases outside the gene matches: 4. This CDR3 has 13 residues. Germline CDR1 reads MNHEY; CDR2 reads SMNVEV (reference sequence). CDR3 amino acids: CASRPGQKETQYF. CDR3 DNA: TGTGCCAGCAGACCGGGACAGAAAGAGACCCAGTACTTC.